The next 29 T cell receptor beta chains were all read from a single sample in a study of shared clonotypes between healthy human individuals. Data came from immunoSEQ multiplex PCR; TCRdb stores just in-frame clones and leaves some out. There are some 500,000 clones in the sample; about 96% occur only once, and about 0.06% lies in the top ten. Material for sequencing was naive CD4+ T cells sorted from blood. Subset of the sample: CD45RA+ positively selected. These receptors all stem from a woman in her 30s in good health.

This clone came up once. This chain links TRBV14 with TRBJ1-1, with D unclear. The CDR3 loop spans 17 amino acids. CDR1 and CDR2 (germline): SGHDN, FVKESK. The V and J ends lost 1 base and 0 bases respectively, with 15 bases between them. The CDR3 reads CASSQVFYQDLNTEAFF. The DNA of the CDR3 is TGTGCCAGCAGCCAAGTCTTTTACCAAGACCTGAACACTGAAGCTTTCTTT.

The genes are TRBV6-5 and TRBJ2-7; TRBD1 might be the D (5 bases). This CDR3 comprises 14 residues. Germline CDR1 reads MNHEY; CDR2 reads SVGAGI. V was shortened by 2 bases and J by 4 bases, with 12 bases between the two germline ends. CDR3 sequence: CASSYSRQGYEQYF. CDR3 nucleotide sequence: TGTGCCAGCAGTTACAGTAGGCAGGGTTACGAGCAGTACTTC.

V gene TRBV5-1 combines with J gene TRBJ1-5, with unresolved D. Between the trimmed V and J ends, which lost 6 bases and 2 bases, there was a span of 9 bases. The CDR3 totals 13 residues. Germline CDR1 SGHRS, CDR2 YFSETQ. CDR3 sequence reads: CASIGSRNQPQHF. The CDR3 DNA follows: TGCGCCAGCATAGGATCGCGCAATCAGCCCCAGCATTTT. Combining the CDR3 with reference TRBV5-1 and TRBJ1-5 gives the whole variable domain KAGVTQTPRYLIKTRGQQVTLSCSPISGHRSVSWYQQTPGQGLQFLFEYFSETQRNKGNFPGRFSGRQFSNSRSEMNVSTLELGDSALYLCASIGSRNQPQHFGDGTRLSIL.

This chain joins TRBV6-1 and TRBJ2-1, with TRBD1 matching over 7 bases. V gave up 8 bases and J gave up 1 base; unmatched junction bases: 5. The CDR3 consists of 14 residues. In germline, CDR1 is MNHNS, CDR2 SASEGT. The CDR3 nucleotides read TGTGCCAGCGTAAGGACAGGATCCTACAATGAGCAGTTCTTC. Amino acids: CASVRTGSYNEQFF.

The V gene is TRBV5-1, the J gene TRBJ1-1; 7 nucleotides match TRBD1. Looked up from germline, CDR1 is SGHRS and CDR2 is YFSETQ. J gave up 2 bases and V 3 bases, and 16 bases lay outside the gene matches. CDR3 length: 18 amino acids. CDR3 in DNA: TGCGCCAGCAGCTCGAAGGCCCCTCAGGGGGGGGTTAACACTGAAGCTTTCTTT. Its protein is CASSSKAPQGGVNTEAFF. The full variable domain, rest sourced from reference TRBV5-1 and TRBJ1-1, is KAGVTQTPRYLIKTRGQQVTLSCSPISGHRSVSWYQQTPGQGLQFLFEYFSETQRNKGNFPGRFSGRQFSNSRSEMNVSTLELGDSALYLCASSSKAPQGGVNTEAFFGQGTRLTVV.

The V call is TRBV6-5, the J call TRBJ1-1; 8 positions match TRBD1. The CDR3 runs 14 residues. V lost 6 bases, J lost 5 bases, and 8 bases stayed unmatched. Germline CDR1 MNHEY, CDR2 SVGAGI. The CDR3 here is CASRDYRGGTEAFF. In DNA, the CDR3 is TGTGCCAGCAGAGACTACAGGGGGGGGACTGAAGCTTTCTTT.

The chain employs TRBV5-1 and TRBJ2-5; D perhaps matches TRBD2 (7 bases). The length of the CDR3 is 16 residues. The V gene's germline CDR1 is SGHRS and CDR2 YFSETQ. The V and J ends lost 4 bases and 0 bases respectively, with 16 bases between them. In nucleotides, the CDR3 is TGCGCCAGCAGCGCCCCGGGGGGCGCCCACCAAGAGACCCAGTACTTC. The encoded protein is CASSAPGGAHQETQYF. Filled out from reference TRBV5-1 and TRBJ2-5, the complete variable domain reads KAGVTQTPRYLIKTRGQQVTLSCSPISGHRSVSWYQQTPGQGLQFLFEYFSETQRNKGNFPGRFSGRQFSNSRSEMNVSTLELGDSALYLCASSAPGGAHQETQYFGPGTRLLVL.

This clone was seen only a few times. The chain links TRBV28 to TRBJ1-2, with D unclear. Germline V CDR1 and CDR2: MDHEN, SYDVKM. Between the trimmed V and J ends, which lost 2 bases and 10 bases, there was a span of 8 bases. The CDR3 length is 11 residues. CDR3 loop: CASSLIGDYTF. CDR3 sequence (DNA): TGTGCCAGCAGTTTAATCGGAGACTACACCTTC.

This chain joins TRBV18 and TRBJ1-1; D not certain. V was cut by 0 bases and J by 2 bases, with 7 bases left in between. This CDR3 spans 14 amino acids. Germline V CDR1 and CDR2: KGHSH, LQKENI. The CDR3 sequence: CASSPPAGNTEAFF. For the CDR3, the DNA is TGTGCCAGCTCACCACCGGCCGGAAACACTGAAGCTTTCTTT.

As to this clone: This sample also contains other DNA sequences that code for the same CDR3. The chain links TRBV5-1 to TRBJ1-3; D is possibly TRBD1 (6 bases). The CDR3 is 15 residues long. The V end was cut by 0 bases, the J end by 0 bases, with 7 bases between. Germline V lookup: CDR1 SGHRS, CDR2 YFSETQ. The DNA for the CDR3 is TGCGCCAGCAGCTTGGCAGGGGACTCTGGAAACACCATATATTTT. Translation gives CASSLAGDSGNTIYF.

This sequence joins TRBV15 and TRBJ1-5; D unclear. Trimming left V 0 bases short and J 6 bases short, with 3 bases between. The germline V gene encodes CDR1 LNHNV and CDR2 YYDKDF (reference sequence). The length of the CDR3 is 12 residues. The CDR3 DNA is TGTGCCACCAGCAGAGATCTTCAGCCCCAGCATTTT. It translates to CATSRDLQPQHF.

This clone was recorded a few times. The chain uses TRBV29-1 and TRBJ2-1; no clear D gene. Germline V lookup: CDR1 SQVTM, CDR2 ANQGSEA. The CDR3 spans 8 residues. V lost 8 bases, J lost 7 bases, and 3 bases lay in between. The CDR3 nucleotides are TGCAGCATAAATGAGCAGTTCTTC. Protein product: CSINEQFF.

This chain joins TRBV13 and TRBJ2-2; the D gene could be TRBD1 or TRBD2 (5 bases each). Per the germline V gene, CDR1 is PRHDT and CDR2 is FYEKMQ (reference sequence). V was cut by 3 bases and J by 8 bases, with 13 bases left in between. This CDR3 comprises 14 residues. In DNA form, the CDR3 reads TGTGCCAGCAGCTTCGAGGGGACGGCGGGGGAGCTGTTTTTT. Its protein product is CASSFEGTAGELFF.

The chain has TRBV14 and TRBJ2-7, with TRBD1 matching 8 bases. Germline V gives CDR1 SGHDN, CDR2 FVKESK. The CDR3 loop spans 15 amino acids. With 4 bases clipped from V and 6 bases from J, the junction kept 11 bases outside the gene matches. The CDR3 sequence is CASSPRWTGSAEQYF. In nucleotides, the CDR3 is TGTGCCAGCAGCCCTCGATGGACAGGGTCCGCCGAGCAGTACTTC.

The chain links TRBV29-1 to TRBJ2-1; D is possibly TRBD2 (6 bases). Between the trimmed V and J ends, which lost 3 bases and 9 bases, there was a span of 9 bases. The CDR3 has 11 amino acids. Germline-derived CDR1 and CDR2 are SQVTM and ANQGSEA. In nucleotides, the CDR3 is TGCAGCGTTGACTCCGGGGGTGAGCAGTTCTTC. It yields the protein CSVDSGGEQFF.

The V call is TRBV9, the J call TRBJ2-3; D unclear. Per the germline V gene, CDR1 is SGDLS and CDR2 is YYNGEE. V lost 0 bases and J lost 1, with 12 bases in between. The CDR3 totals 16 residues. The DNA for the CDR3 is TGTGCCAGCAGCGTAGTCCCTTTCCAGGGCACAGATACGCAGTATTTT. Protein product: CASSVVPFQGTDTQYF.

The chain recombines TRBV5-1 with TRBJ2-7, with D perhaps TRBD1 (6 bases). CDR1 is SGHRS and CDR2 is YFSETQ in the germline V gene. The CDR3 totals 15 residues. V was shortened by 2 bases and J by 0 bases, with 12 bases between the two germline ends. CDR3 protein: CASSFLGADSYEQYF. The CDR3 nucleotides are TGCGCCAGCAGCTTTCTGGGGGCGGACTCCTACGAGCAGTACTTC.

As to this clone: This CDR3 is also generated by other DNA sequences in the sample. The rearrangement joins TRBV5-1 to TRBJ2-6; D is undetermined. The CDR3 is 15 amino acids. Germline CDR1 and CDR2: SGHRS and YFSETQ. V lost 2 bases, J lost 0 bases, and 6 bases lay in between. The CDR3, as DNA: TGCGCCAGCAGCTTAGGAAGCTCTGGGGCCAACGTCCTGACTTTC. It yields the protein CASSLGSSGANVLTF.

V gene TRBV28 combines with J gene TRBJ1-1; D is unresolved. Germline CDR1 and CDR2: MDHEN and SYDVKM. Trimming pared 3 bases from V and 1 base from J, leaving 12 bases between. The CDR3 has 15 amino acids. The CDR3 sequence is CASSFDFTGNTEAFF. The CDR3 coding sequence is TGTGCCAGCAGTTTTGATTTCACTGGGAACACTGAAGCTTTCTTT.

This chain joins TRBV7-3 and TRBJ2-6; D is tentatively TRBD1 or TRBD2 (6 bases each). The CDR3 covers 16 residues. Trimming stripped 2 bases from V and 4 bases from J, with 12 bases between. Germline V gene sequence: CDR1 SGHTA, CDR2 FQGTGA. The CDR3 DNA follows: TGTGCCAGCAGCTTATTTGGGGGGCCAGGGGCCAACGTCCTGACTTTC. Residues: CASSLFGGPGANVLTF.

This chain connects TRBV30 to TRBJ2-5, with 9 bases aligning to TRBD2. The J segment lost 5 bases and the V segment lost 2 bases, leaving 15 bases of the junction unmatched. Germline-derived CDR1 and CDR2 are GTSNPN and SVGIG (reference sequence). This CDR3 has 17 residues. Here the CDR3 reads CAWSPQAPGLARETQYF. The CDR3 DNA reads as TGTGCCTGGAGTCCCCAGGCGCCGGGACTAGCTCGTGAGACCCAGTACTTC.

This chain connects TRBV7-9 to TRBJ1-2; a possible D gene is TRBD1 (5 bases). V lost 0 bases to trimming and J lost 7 bases, with 12 bases between them. The CDR3 sequence is 14 residues long. The germline V gene encodes CDR1 SEHNR and CDR2 FQNEAQ (reference sequence). The CDR3 loop is CASSLAGPWSGYTF. The CDR3 DNA sequence: TGTGCCAGCAGCTTAGCGGGGCCCTGGAGTGGCTACACCTTC.

The rearrangement joins TRBV27 to TRBJ1-1; D is perhaps TRBD1 (6 bases). Germline loops: CDR1 MNHEY, CDR2 SMNVEV (reference sequence). Between the trimmed V and J ends, which lost 5 bases and 9 bases, there was a span of 13 bases. This CDR3 comprises 12 residues. The CDR3 DNA sequence: TGTGCCAGCAGTATACCCAGGGGCCAAGCTTTCTTT. Its protein product is CASSIPRGQAFF.

The rearrangement links TRBV4-2 to TRBJ1-2, with D tentatively TRBD1 (5 bases). The CDR3 is 18 amino acids. V lost 0 bases and J 5 bases, leaving 22 bases between the germline ends. The germline V gene encodes CDR1 LGHNA and CDR2 YNFKEQ. This CDR3 is CASSQDLVTTGLGYGYTF. The CDR3 region has the DNA TGTGCCAGCAGCCAAGATCTGGTTACCACAGGCCTAGGGTATGGCTACACCTTC.

V gene TRBV2 combines with J gene TRBJ1-4, with D unclear. The ends were cut back, 6 bases at V and 4 bases at J, with 9 bases in the middle. Germline CDR1 and CDR2: SNHLY and FYNNEI. This CDR3 comprises 13 residues. The CDR3 sequence: CASSWTGNEKLFF. The CDR3 nucleotides read TGTGCCAGCAGCTGGACGGGTAATGAAAAACTGTTTTTT.

The CDR3 coding sequence is TGTGCCAGCAGCTTGGGGCTAGCGGGGGGCTACAATGAGCAGTTCTTC. Translating it yields CASSLGLAGGYNEQFF. V gene TRBV5-4 combines with J gene TRBJ2-1; 11 positions match TRBD2. The CDR3 length is 16 residues. V trimming: 0 bases; J trimming: 3 bases; junction bases outside the gene matches: 2. Looked up from germline, CDR1 is SGHNT and CDR2 is YYREEE (reference sequence).

The genes are TRBV18 and TRBJ2-3; the match to TRBD1 covers 7 bases. Unmatched junction bases numbered 7, after V lost 5 bases and J lost 2 bases. This CDR3 region has 15 residues. CDR1 and CDR2 (germline): KGHSH, LQKENI. The CDR3 DNA sequence: TGTGCCAGCTCATCTCAAGACAGGGACACAGATACGCAGTATTTT. It yields the protein CASSSQDRDTDTQYF.

V gene TRBV27 combines with J gene TRBJ2-3, with TRBD1 matching over 7 bases. V trimming: 5 bases; J trimming: 6 bases; junction bases outside the gene matches: 5. This CDR3 comprises 13 residues. Germline V gene sequence: CDR1 MNHEY, CDR2 SMNVEV (reference sequence). As DNA, the CDR3 is TGTGCCAGCAGTAACCACAGGGGTGATACGCAGTATTTT. As protein: CASSNHRGDTQYF.

This chain links TRBV27 with TRBJ2-7, with 8 bases matching TRBD2. Per germline, CDR1 MNHEY and CDR2 SMNVEV (reference sequence). The CDR3 length is 13 residues. Trimming removed 4 bases from V and 7 bases from J; junction bases left unmatched: 6. CDR3 sequence: CASSYGRAGEQYF. The CDR3 DNA follows: TGTGCCAGCAGTTACGGGAGGGCCGGAGAGCAGTACTTC.